This TCR beta chain was captured by sequencing in a study of T cell repertoires in cytomegalovirus infection. This clonotype appeared a few times. Antigen: not known. TCRdb processed the reads anew with MiXCR; each CDR3 protein has one entry. The data contain around 250,000 distinct CDR3 sequences, about a sixth of them singletons. General observations from the study: Clonotypes of TCR beta that were HLA-C-restricted and CMV-specific dominated the ex vivo response.

Trimming removed 0 bases from V and 7 bases from J; junction bases left unmatched: 11. CDR3 length: 16 residues. Germline-derived CDR1 and CDR2 are DFQATT and SNEGSKA (reference sequence). The sample consisted of CD8+ T cells from PBMCs. The receptor was derived from a human donor in good health (CMV status not recorded). Some clones in this sample may be carry-over from other donors' samples. The chain carries TRBV20-1 and TRBJ2-1, with 8 bases aligning to TRBD2. The CDR3 sequence: CSARDGFIGGENEQFF. The CDR3 DNA follows: TGCAGTGCTAGAGACGGGTTCATCGGGGGGGAAAATGAGCAGTTCTTC.